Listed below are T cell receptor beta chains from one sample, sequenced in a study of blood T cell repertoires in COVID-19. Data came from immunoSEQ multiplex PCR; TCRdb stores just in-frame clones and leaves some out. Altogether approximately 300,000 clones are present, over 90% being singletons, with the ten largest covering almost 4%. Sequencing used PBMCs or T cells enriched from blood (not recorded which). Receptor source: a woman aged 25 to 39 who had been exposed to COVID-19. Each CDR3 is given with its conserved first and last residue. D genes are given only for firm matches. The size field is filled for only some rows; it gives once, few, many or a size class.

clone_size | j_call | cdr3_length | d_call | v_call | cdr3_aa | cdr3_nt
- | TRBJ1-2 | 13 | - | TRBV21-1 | CASMPRDYYGYTF | TGTGCCAGCATGCCCAGGGATTACTATGGCTACACCTTC
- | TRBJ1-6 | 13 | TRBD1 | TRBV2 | CASKGQGAVALHF | TGTGCCAGCAAGGGACAGGGGGCGGTGGCCCTCCACTTT
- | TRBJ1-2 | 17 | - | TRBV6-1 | CASSEEEETILYYGYTF | TGTGCCAGCAGTGAAGAAGAGGAGACTATTCTCTACTATGGCTACACCTTC
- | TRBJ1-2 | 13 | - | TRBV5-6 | CASTPGERAGYTF | TGTGCCAGCACCCCTGGGGAGAGGGCTGGCTACACCTTC
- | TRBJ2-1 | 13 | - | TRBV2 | CASHRGFGNEQFF | TGTGCCAGCCATAGGGGCTTTGGTAATGAGCAGTTCTTC
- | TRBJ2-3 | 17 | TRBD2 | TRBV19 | CASSRRPGTSGANTQYF | TGTGCCAGTAGTCGCCGCCCAGGGACTAGCGGGGCAAATACGCAGTATTTT
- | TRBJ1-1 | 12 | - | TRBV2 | CASRDDRGEAFF | TGTGCCAGCAGAGATGACCGGGGGGAAGCTTTCTTT
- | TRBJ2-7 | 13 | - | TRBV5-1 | CASSPGDSYEQYF | TGCGCCAGCAGCCCGGGGGACTCCTACGAGCAGTACTTC
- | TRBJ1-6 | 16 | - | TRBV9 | CASSVELTGYHSPLHF | TGTGCCAGCAGCGTAGAGCTGACAGGCTACCATTCACCCCTCCACTTT
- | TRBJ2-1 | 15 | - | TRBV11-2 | CASSPSGLGTNEQFF | TGTGCCAGCAGCCCCTCCGGACTGGGGACAAATGAGCAGTTCTTC
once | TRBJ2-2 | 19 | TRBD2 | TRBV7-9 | CASSTTPGLAGGLVGELFF | TGTGCCAGCAGCACGACCCCGGGACTAGCGGGGGGGCTTGTCGGGGAGCTGTTTTTT
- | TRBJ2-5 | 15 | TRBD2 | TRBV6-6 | CASSYSGLPQETQYF | TGTGCCAGCAGTTACTCGGGACTACCCCAAGAGACCCAGTACTTC
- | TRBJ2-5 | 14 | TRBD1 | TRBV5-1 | CASSRGQGVETQYF | TGCGCCAGCAGCCGGGGACAGGGGGTCGAGACCCAGTACTTC
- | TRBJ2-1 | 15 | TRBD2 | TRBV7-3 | CASSTPGGAGSEQFF | TGTGCCAGCAGCACTCCGGGAGGGGCAGGGAGCGAGCAGTTCTTC
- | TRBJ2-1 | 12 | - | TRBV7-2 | CASSLPRNEQFF | TGTGCCAGCAGCTTACCGAGAAATGAGCAGTTCTTC
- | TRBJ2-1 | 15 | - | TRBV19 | CASSISAGPYNEQFF | TGTGCCAGTAGTATATCAGCGGGTCCCTACAATGAGCAGTTCTTC
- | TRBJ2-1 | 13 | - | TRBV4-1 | CASSQVPRDEQFF | TGCGCCAGCAGCCAAGTCCCAAGAGATGAGCAGTTCTTC
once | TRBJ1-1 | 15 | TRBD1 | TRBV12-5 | CASGRSGTENTEAFF | TGTGCTAGTGGTCGATCCGGGACAGAGAACACTGAAGCTTTCTTT
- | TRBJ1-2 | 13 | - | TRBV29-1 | CSGGGHQGYGYTF | TGCAGCGGAGGAGGACACCAGGGGTATGGCTACACCTTC
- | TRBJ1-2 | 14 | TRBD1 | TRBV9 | CASSVEGQGLGYTF | TGTGCCAGCAGCGTAGAGGGACAGGGATTGGGCTACACCTTC
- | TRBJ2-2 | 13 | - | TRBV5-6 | CASSNSGPGELFF | TGTGCCAGCAGCAATAGCGGTCCCGGGGAGCTGTTTTTT
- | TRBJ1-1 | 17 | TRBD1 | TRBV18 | CASSPLRTGQLNTEAFF | TGTGCCAGCTCACCACTAAGGACGGGACAGTTGAACACTGAAGCTTTCTTT
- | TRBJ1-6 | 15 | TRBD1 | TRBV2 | CASSPTGTDNSPLHF | TGTGCCAGCAGTCCTACCGGGACAGACAATTCACCCCTCCACTTT
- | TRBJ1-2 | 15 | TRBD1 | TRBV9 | CASSAADRGPYGYTF | TGTGCCAGCAGCGCCGCCGACAGGGGGCCCTATGGCTACACCTTC
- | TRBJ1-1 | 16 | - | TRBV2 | CASGGESVIVNTEAFF | TGTGCCAGCGGAGGGGAGAGCGTCATAGTGAACACTGAAGCTTTCTTT
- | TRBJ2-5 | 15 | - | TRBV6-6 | CASSYSQGPVGTQYF | TGTGCCAGCAGTTATAGTCAGGGGCCCGTCGGGACCCAGTACTTC
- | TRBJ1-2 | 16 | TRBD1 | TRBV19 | CASTTAPDRGPYGYTF | TGTGCCAGTACCACCGCGCCTGACAGGGGACCTTATGGCTACACCTTC
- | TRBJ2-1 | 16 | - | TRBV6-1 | CASSERWGPTYNEQFF | TGTGCCAGCAGTGAAAGGTGGGGGCCCACCTACAATGAGCAGTTCTTC
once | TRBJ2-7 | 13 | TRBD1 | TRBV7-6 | CASSQGQVYEQYF | TGTGCCAGCAGCCAGGGACAGGTCTACGAGCAGTACTTC
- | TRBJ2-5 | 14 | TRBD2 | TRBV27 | CASSLLGGRETQYF | TGTGCCAGCAGTCTGTTGGGGGGGAGAGAGACCCAGTACTTC
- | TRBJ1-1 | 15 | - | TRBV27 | CASSLSGRANTEAFF | TGTGCCAGCAGTTTATCGGGCAGGGCGAACACTGAAGCTTTCTTT
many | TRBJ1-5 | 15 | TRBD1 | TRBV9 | CASSVAGTADQPQHF | TGTGCCAGCAGCGTAGCTGGGACAGCGGATCAGCCCCAGCATTTT
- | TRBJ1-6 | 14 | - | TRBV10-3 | CAIRDPGQFSPLHF | TGTGCCATCAGAGACCCTGGACAGTTTTCACCCCTCCACTTT
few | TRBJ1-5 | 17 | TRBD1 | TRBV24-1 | CATSSTIRGQSNQPQHF | TGTGCCACCAGTTCGACCATAAGGGGGCAGAGCAATCAGCCCCAGCATTTT
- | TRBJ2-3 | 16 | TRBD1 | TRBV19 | CASSFGQAAGTDTQYF | TGTGCCAGTAGCTTCGGACAGGCAGCGGGCACAGATACGCAGTATTTT
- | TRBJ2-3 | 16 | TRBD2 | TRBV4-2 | CASSRVGGVTVDTQYF | TGTGCCAGCAGCCGGGTGGGGGGGGTGACGGTAGATACGCAGTATTTT
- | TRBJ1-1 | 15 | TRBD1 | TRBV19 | CASSLRGRQGLEAFF | TGTGCCAGTAGTCTCAGAGGTCGACAGGGACTTGAAGCTTTCTTT
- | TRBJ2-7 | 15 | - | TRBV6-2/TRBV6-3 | CASSGVYGQTYEQYF | TGTGCCAGCAGCGGCGTATATGGACAGACCTACGAGCAGTACTTC
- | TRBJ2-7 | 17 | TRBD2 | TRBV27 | CASSLRSSGGTTYEQYF | TGTGCCAGCAGTTTAAGATCTAGCGGGGGGACGACCTACGAGCAGTACTTC
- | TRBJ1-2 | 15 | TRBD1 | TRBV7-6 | CASSLDRGGNYGYTF | TGTGCCAGCAGCTTAGACAGGGGAGGTAACTATGGCTACACCTTC
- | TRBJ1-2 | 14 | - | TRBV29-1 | CSVGDRGGRGGYTF | TGCAGCGTTGGAGATCGAGGGGGTCGTGGGGGCTACACCTTC
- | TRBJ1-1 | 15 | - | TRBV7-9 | CASSLDDRRNTEAFF | TGTGCCAGCAGCTTAGATGACAGGCGGAACACTGAAGCTTTCTTT
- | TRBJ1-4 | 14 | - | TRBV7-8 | CASSLGRGGEKLFF | TGTGCCAGCAGCTTAGGTCGCGGGGGGGAAAAACTGTTTTTT
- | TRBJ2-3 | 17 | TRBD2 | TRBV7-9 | CASSFFMGLVKADTQYF | TGTGCCAGCAGCTTTTTTATGGGACTAGTTAAAGCAGATACGCAGTATTTT
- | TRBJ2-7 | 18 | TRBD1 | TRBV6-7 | CASSPRNGFRTGVAEQYF | TGTGCCAGCAGTCCCCGCAACGGGTTCAGGACAGGGGTGGCCGAGCAGTACTTC
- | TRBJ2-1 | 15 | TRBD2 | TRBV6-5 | CASSPSGGVYNEQFF | TGTGCCAGCAGCCCCAGCGGGGGGGTCTACAATGAGCAGTTCTTC
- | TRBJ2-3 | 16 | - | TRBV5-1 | CASSEPRSGSTDTQYF | TGCGCCAGCAGCGAACCGAGGAGTGGGAGCACAGATACGCAGTATTTT
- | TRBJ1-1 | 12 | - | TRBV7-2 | CASSFVYTEAFF | TGTGCCAGCAGCTTTGTCTACACTGAAGCTTTCTTT